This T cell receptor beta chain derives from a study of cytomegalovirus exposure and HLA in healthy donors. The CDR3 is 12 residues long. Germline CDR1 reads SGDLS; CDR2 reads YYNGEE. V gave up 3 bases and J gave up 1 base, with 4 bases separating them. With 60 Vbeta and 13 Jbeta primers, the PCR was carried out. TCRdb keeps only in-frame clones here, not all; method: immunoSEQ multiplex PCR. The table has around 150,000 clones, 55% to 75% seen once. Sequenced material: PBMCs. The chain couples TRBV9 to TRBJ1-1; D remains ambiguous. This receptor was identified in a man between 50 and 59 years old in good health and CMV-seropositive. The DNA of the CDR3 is TGTGCCAGCAGCGCAGGGAACACTGAAGCTTTCTTT. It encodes CASSAGNTEAFF.